This entry lists 32 T cell receptor beta chains sequenced from one sample in a study of Graves' ophthalmopathy and Graves' hyperthyroidism. Scientists amplified the TCR beta CDR3 regions from RNA transcripts. First-round RT-PCR employed HTBI primers, with a second-round multiplex PCR after it. Each CDR3 protein gets one entry after TCRdb re-called the multiplex PCR reads with MiXCR. In the table there are about 1.1 million distinct CDR3 sequences, less than 45% of which are singletons. The specimen was peripheral blood or thyroid tissue (not recorded which). The source is an adult man with Graves' hyperthyroidism.

DNA for the CDR3: TGTGCCATCAGTGACTCCATCAGGGAGTCGAACACTGAAGCTTTCTTT. As protein: CAISDSIRESNTEAFF. J is TRBJ1-1 and V is TRBV10-3, with a tentative D call TRBD1 (5 bases). The V and J ends lost 3 bases and 1 base respectively, with 15 bases between them. The CDR3 loop spans 16 amino acids. Germline CDR1 is ENHRY and CDR2 is SYGVKD.

This clonotype was detected many times. The rearrangement links TRBV29-1 to TRBJ1-5; D gene ambiguous. Trimming shortened V by 4 bases and J by 0 bases, and 7 bases separated the two germline ends. The CDR3 totals 13 residues. The germline CDR1 and CDR2 sequences are SQVTM and ANQGSEA. CDR3 loop: CSVAPDSNQPQHF. CDR3 DNA sequence: TGCAGCGTTGCCCCTGATAGCAATCAGCCCCAGCATTTT.

Worth noting for this clonotype: Being one base from a much bigger clone, this may be a read error. V gene TRBV12-3 or TRBV12-4 combines with J gene TRBJ1-5, with TRBD1 as a possible D gene (6 bases). The V end lost 5 bases, the J end lost 4 bases, and 15 bases lay between the germline ends. CDR3 size: 15 residues. The CDR3 spells CASSQSRGGNQPQHF. CDR3 sequence (DNA): TGTGCCAGCAGTCAGAGCAGGGGAGGAAATCAGCCCCAGCATTTT.

This clonotype was detected only a few times. The chain combines TRBV4-3 with TRBJ2-7; the D gene is possibly TRBD1 (6 bases). CDR1 LGHNA and CDR2 YSLEER come from the germline V gene. Trimming took 1 base from V and 4 from J, leaving 14 bases between them. The CDR3 is 15 amino acids. CDR3 sequence (DNA): TGCGCCAGCAGCCAAGGAGGGGACATGTTATACGAGCAGTACTTC. Protein: CASSQGGDMLYEQYF.

The chain combines TRBV5-1 with TRBJ1-1; D unresolved. Germline V CDR1 and CDR2: SGHRS, YFSETQ. The CDR3 contains 13 residues. V dropped 6 bases and J dropped 1 base, with 10 bases sitting between them. CDR3 nucleotide sequence: TGCGCCAGCATTCGGGAGCCGAACACTGAAGCTTTCTTT. It codes for CASIREPNTEAFF.

In its sample, this clonotype was seen many times. This sequence joins TRBV5-6 and TRBJ2-7, with 8 bases identical to TRBD2. After removal of 4 bases from V and 4 bases from J, the junction contained 7 bases not matched to a gene. The CDR3 has 14 amino acids. Germline V CDR1 and CDR2: SGHDT, YYEEEE. This CDR3 is CASSRTSGQYEQYF. The CDR3 DNA reads as TGTGCCAGCAGCCGTACTAGCGGTCAATACGAGCAGTACTTC.

This clonotype was counted a single time. DNA for the CDR3: TGTGCCAGCAGTCGACAGGGGTTATTCCAAGAGACCCAGTACTTC. Amino acids: CASSRQGLFQETQYF. The chain links TRBV7-9 to TRBJ2-5, with TRBD1 identical over 8 bases. V gave up 6 bases and J gave up 1 base; unmatched junction bases: 7. CDR3 length: 15 amino acids. Germline V gene lookup returns CDR1 SEHNR and CDR2 FQNEAQ (reference sequence).

This clonotype was seen more than once but under ten times. This chain uses TRBV11-2 with TRBJ2-7, with D perhaps matching TRBD1 (6 bases). CDR3 length: 18 amino acids. The germline CDR1 and CDR2 sequences are SGHAT and FQNNGV. V lost 6 bases and J 4 bases, leaving 28 bases between the germline ends. The CDR3 DNA sequence: TGTGCCAGCAGTCAAAGCTACCCCCGGGCAGGGGTTTATTACGAGCAGTACTTC. Translating it yields CASSQSYPRAGVYYEQYF.

Notes on this clonotype: This may come from a read error, since a much larger clone is one base off. The V gene is TRBV20-1, the J gene TRBJ1-4; D unresolved. CDR3 length: 12 residues. Per the germline V gene, CDR1 is DFQATT and CDR2 is SNEGSKA (reference sequence). Trimming cost V 2 bases and J 7 bases, with 8 bases left between them. CDR3 nucleotides: TGCAGTGCTAGATCCAGGCCTGAAAAACTGTTTTTT. Translating it yields CSARSRPEKLFF.

This clonotype has a handful of counts. The CDR3 region has the DNA TGTGCCAGTAGTATCCGGGACACCGGCCAGCAGTACTTC. Translation gives CASSIRDTGQQYF. V is TRBV19 and J is TRBJ2-7, with a possible D match to TRBD1 (6 bases). There are 13 residues in the CDR3. Trimming left V 3 bases short and J 8 bases short, with 14 bases between. Germline CDR1 and CDR2: LNHDA and SQIVND (reference sequence). Full variable domain (remainder filled in from reference TRBV19 and TRBJ2-7): DGGITQSPKYLFRKEGQNVTLSCEQNLNHDAMYWYRQDPGQGLRLIYYSQIVNDFQKGDIAEGYSVSREKKESFPLTVTSAQKNPTAFYLCASSIRDTGQQYFGPGTRLTVT.

The chain has TRBV19 and TRBJ1-1; 12 bases line up with TRBD1. The CDR3 length is 16 residues. Germline V gene sequence: CDR1 LNHDA, CDR2 SQIVND (reference sequence). The junction had 9 bases not matched to a gene; V was cut back by 6 bases and J by 4 bases. The CDR3 nucleotides are TGTGCCAGTAGAGGGACAGGGGGCCATGCGGGCACTGAAGCTTTCTTT. Translated: CASRGTGGHAGTEAFF.

Comment on this clonotype: One end of the junction varies from germline; a read error may be responsible. The V call is TRBV7-3, the J call TRBJ1-1; 8 nucleotides match TRBD1. Germline CDR1 reads SGHTA; CDR2 reads FQGTGA. There are 18 residues in the CDR3. In DNA, the CDR3 is TGTGCCAGCTTGGGGGCATGGGGGACAGGTCGTCTGAACCCTGAAGCTTTCTTT. Its protein is CASLGAWGTGRLNPEAFF.

The CDR3 DNA follows: TGCAGTGCTACGGGGGGCTTCGTGGGTGAGCAGTACTTC. The encoded protein is CSATGGFVGEQYF. This chain connects TRBV20-1 to TRBJ2-7, with D perhaps TRBD2 (7 bases). Deletions cut 4 bases from V and 7 bases from J, with 17 bases between. This CDR3 comprises 13 residues. Germline-derived CDR1 and CDR2 are DFQATT and SNEGSKA (reference sequence).

On this clonotype itself: With only one base between it and a far larger clone, this is likely a read error. The genes are TRBV10-3 and TRBJ2-7; D call uncertain. CDR1 ENHRY and CDR2 SYGVKD come from the germline V gene. V dropped 11 bases and J dropped 2 bases, with 7 bases sitting between them. This CDR3 spans 10 amino acids. CDR3 amino acids: CAGGTYEQYF. The CDR3 region has the DNA TGTGCCGGCGGAACCTACGAGCAGTACTTC.

Notes on this clonotype: The junction departs from germline at one end; a sequencing error may be responsible. V is TRBV10-3 and J is TRBJ1-1; D ambiguous. This CDR3 spans 15 amino acids. Germline CDR1 is ENHRY and CDR2 is SYGVKD. The CDR3 is CAISSRTLMNTKAFF. The CDR3 DNA sequence: TGTGCCATCAGCTCGCGGACCCTCATGAACACTAAAGCTTTCTTT.

This clonotype appeared many times. The genes are TRBV7-8 and TRBJ2-7, with D perhaps matching TRBD2 (6 bases). V gave up 1 base and J gave up 7 bases, with 14 bases separating them. Germline V gene sequence: CDR1 SGHVS, CDR2 FQNEAQ. CDR3 length equals 14 residues. The CDR3 loop is CASSLVSGREEQYF. As DNA, the CDR3 is TGTGCCAGCAGCTTAGTCTCGGGACGGGAGGAGCAGTACTTC.

This clonotype was seen many times. The rearrangement links TRBV7-9 to TRBJ2-5, with D tentatively TRBD2 (5 bases). Between the trimmed V and J ends, which lost 0 bases and 5 bases, there was a span of 10 bases. CDR3 size: 14 residues. Germline V gene sequence: CDR1 SEHNR, CDR2 FQNEAQ (reference sequence). CDR3 sequence reads: CASSLAEGWETQYF. The CDR3 DNA sequence: TGTGCCAGCAGCTTAGCAGAGGGCTGGGAGACCCAGTACTTC.

This clonotype came up a few times. The chain joins TRBV6-1 to TRBJ2-7, with 10 bases fitting TRBD1. The CDR3 is 15 amino acids. The J segment lost 6 bases and the V segment lost 1 base, leaving 6 bases of the junction unmatched. CDR1 and CDR2 from the germline V gene are MNHNS and SASEGT. The CDR3 loop reads CASSEVWTGGTEQYF. The DNA for the CDR3 is TGTGCCAGCAGTGAAGTCTGGACAGGGGGAACCGAGCAGTACTTC.

The chain employs TRBV10-3 and TRBJ1-5; TRBD1 matches 11 bases. Germline V lookup: CDR1 ENHRY, CDR2 SYGVKD. The CDR3 contains 15 residues. With 4 bases clipped from V and 6 bases from J, the junction kept 5 bases outside the gene matches. CDR3 loop: CAISGTGGAGQPQHF. In DNA form, the CDR3 reads TGTGCCATCAGTGGGACAGGGGGCGCGGGTCAGCCCCAGCATTTT.

The chain is built from TRBV7-8 and TRBJ1-1; 8 positions agree with TRBD1. Germline V gives CDR1 SGHVS, CDR2 FQNEAQ. The CDR3 is 12 amino acids. V gave up 5 bases and J gave up 9 bases; unmatched junction bases: 5. The CDR3 region is CASSGQGAKAFF. DNA for the CDR3: TGTGCCAGCAGCGGGCAGGGGGCTAAAGCTTTCTTT.

This clonotype was detected ten times or more. The rearrangement links TRBV5-1 to TRBJ2-2, with TRBD2 matching 13 bases. The length of the CDR3 is 17 residues. The V gene's germline CDR1 is SGHRS and CDR2 YFSETQ. Unmatched junction bases numbered 10, after V lost 4 bases and J lost 7 bases. The DNA of the CDR3 is TGCGCCAGCAGCCCGGGCAGGACTAGCGGGGGCGGCGGGGAGCTGTTTTTT. It yields the protein CASSPGRTSGGGGELFF.

CDR3 in amino acids: CASSSQGGINEKLFF. DNA for the CDR3: TGTGCCAGCAGCTCCCAGGGGGGGATTAATGAAAAACTGTTTTTT. The chain links TRBV7-2 to TRBJ1-4, with 7 bases aligning to TRBD1. The CDR3 is 15 amino acids. Germline loops: CDR1 SGHTA, CDR2 FQGNSA. The ends lost 4 bases at V and 4 bases at J; junction bases unmatched: 6.

This clonotype occurred many times. The genes are TRBV10-2 and TRBJ2-5; the D gene is possibly TRBD2 (5 bases). This CDR3 is built from 12 residues. Germline V CDR1 and CDR2: WSHSY, SAAADI. Between the trimmed V and J ends, which lost 6 bases and 5 bases, there was a span of 10 bases. The CDR3 nucleotides read TGCGCCAGCAGGGAGGAATCCGAGACCCAGTACTTC. It yields the protein CASREESETQYF.

The chain links TRBV5-8 to TRBJ2-3, with unresolved D. The CDR3 is made up of 12 amino acids. Germline values: CDR1 SGHTS, CDR2 YDEGEE. The ends were cut back, 2 bases at V and 6 bases at J, with 7 bases in the middle. CDR3 protein: CASSFPLDTQYF. The CDR3 DNA is TGTGCCAGCAGCTTCCCGTTGGATACGCAGTATTTT.

This clonotype occurred many times. The CDR3 DNA reads TGCAGCGTTGAGGGAGAGCAGGGTTACGAGCAGTACTTC. As protein: CSVEGEQGYEQYF. V usage is TRBV29-1 and J usage is TRBJ2-7; D possibly uses TRBD1 or TRBD2 (5 bases each). The V and J ends lost 3 bases and 4 bases respectively, with 13 bases between them. Germline loops: CDR1 SQVTM, CDR2 ANQGSEA. This CDR3 contains 13 residues.

The chain couples TRBV27 to TRBJ2-7; either TRBD1 or TRBD2 may supply D (6 bases each). The CDR3 spans 14 residues. Germline V CDR1 and CDR2: MNHEY, SMNVEV (reference sequence). The V gene lost 8 bases and the J gene lost 3 bases, with 17 bases spanning the gap. The CDR3 DNA follows: TGTGCCAGCTGGGCCCTGGGGGGCGGCTACGAGCAGTACTTC. Amino acid sequence: CASWALGGGYEQYF.

A few counts support this clonotype. CDR3: CASSSGEGQGVHEQYF. CDR3 in DNA: TGTGCCAGCAGCTCCGGCGAGGGACAGGGTGTCCACGAGCAGTACTTC. The chain is built from TRBV13 and TRBJ2-7; 9 bases agree with TRBD1. Per germline, CDR1 PRHDT and CDR2 FYEKMQ (reference sequence). The junction had 12 bases not matched to a gene; V was cut back by 4 bases and J by 5 bases. The CDR3 is made up of 16 amino acids.

The chain uses TRBV7-9 and TRBJ1-2; tentatively, D is TRBD1 (5 bases). CDR3 size: 15 residues. V lost 5 bases, J lost 4 bases, and 17 bases lay in between. Germline CDR1 SEHNR, CDR2 FQNEAQ (reference sequence). CDR3 in amino acids: CASSGLRGPVYGYTF. As DNA, the CDR3 is TGTGCCAGCAGCGGTTTGCGGGGCCCCGTCTATGGCTACACCTTC.

This clonotype was seen repeatedly, ten times or more. V and J are TRBV7-9 and TRBJ1-5; a possible D gene is TRBD1 (6 bases). Trimming took 1 base from V and 7 from J, leaving 14 bases between them. The V gene's germline CDR1 is SEHNR and CDR2 FQNEAQ (reference sequence). The CDR3 totals 15 residues. CDR3 in DNA: TGTGCCAGCAGCTTAGGAGGGGGGCCTTGGCAGCCCCAGCATTTT. Its protein product is CASSLGGGPWQPQHF.

This clonotype came up a few times. The chain joins TRBV6-9 to TRBJ2-5; 7 nucleotides align to TRBD2. The CDR3 length is 17 residues. The V gene's germline CDR1 is MNHGY and CDR2 SVAAGI. The J segment lost 3 bases and the V segment lost 8 bases, leaving 18 bases of the junction unmatched. CDR3 DNA: TGTGCCAGCTCGGGGAGGCTAGCGGATATGGGGGAAGAGACCCAGTACTTC. This encodes CASSGRLADMGEETQYF.

V gene TRBV10-3 combines with J gene TRBJ1-3; weak D call: TRBD1 (6 bases). The CDR3 is 16 residues long. The germline V and J ends were trimmed by 0 bases and 0 bases, with 9 bases remaining between them. Germline values: CDR1 ENHRY, CDR2 SYGVKD. CDR3 amino acids: CAISESKGGSGNTIYF. DNA of the CDR3: TGTGCCATCAGTGAGTCGAAAGGGGGCTCTGGAAACACCATATATTTT.

The genes are TRBV29-1 and TRBJ2-7, with 7 bases fitting TRBD2. Germline CDR1 and CDR2: SQVTM and ANQGSEA. V shed 6 bases and J 7 bases; nucleotides not matched to a gene: 6. The CDR3 runs 11 residues. The CDR3 region has the DNA TGCAGCGTATCGGGAGGCGGAGAGCAGTACTTC. Protein sequence: CSVSGGGEQYF.